This T cell receptor beta chain emerged from a study of blood T cells in healthy people across ages. Overall study findings and caveats: Higher naive T cell percentage went strongly together with higher TCR beta diversity. The CMV status of each donor remained undetermined, and this could have confounded shifts in expanded clonotypes.

Regarding this clonotype: What it binds is unknown.

V lost 2 bases to trimming and J lost 3 bases, with 20 bases between them. The CDR3 sequence is 17 residues long. Germline loops: CDR1 SGDLS, CDR2 YYNGEE. Primed by a sample-barcoded 5' primer and a J-beta primer mix, a second PCR proceeded for about 7 to 11 cycles. Each cDNA was tagged by a template-switch adaptor containing 12 random nucleotides. TCRdb processed the 5' RACE reads anew with MiXCR; each CDR3 protein has one entry. This sample has some 1.5 million distinct CDR3 sequences; roughly 43% occur once, and the top ten carry approximately 4%. Per-sample PBMC isolation yielded at least 7 million cells.

The sequence was obtained from a woman aged 18-30 years in good health. The V gene is TRBV9, the J gene TRBJ2-5; tentatively, D is TRBD1 or TRBD2 (5 bases each). The sample consisted of blood. The CDR3 spells CASSVGDRPAGEETQYF. CDR3 nucleotide sequence: TGTGCCAGCAGCGTGGGGGACCGCCCCGCGGGCGAAGAGACCCAGTACTTC.